The rows below give T cell receptor beta chains drawn from one sample of a study of cytomegalovirus exposure and HLA in healthy donors. TCRdb keeps only in-frame clones here, not all; method: immunoSEQ multiplex PCR. This sample's table reports 130,000 to 150,000 clones. The sample comprised PBMCs. The receptors were gathered from a male donor in good health and CMV-seronegative. CDR3s include the opening cysteine and the closing phenylalanine or tryptophan. The D gene is left open where the match is weak.

d_gene	v_gene	j_gene	CDR3nt	CDR3aa
TRBD1	TRBV5-1	TRBJ1-1	TGCGCCAGCAGCTGGGGACAGGGGGTAAACACTGAAGCTTTCTTT	CASSWGQGVNTEAFF
TRBD1	TRBV18	TRBJ2-7	TGTGCCAGCTCACCACCGGACAGGGGCTACGAGCAGTACTTC	CASSPPDRGYEQYF
-	TRBV6-5	TRBJ2-2	TGTGCCAGCAGTTACTCGAGAACGGTTGCCGGGGAGCTGTTTTTT	CASSYSRTVAGELFF
-	TRBV30	TRBJ1-1	TGTGCCTGGAGTGTAGGGGGTGCTTTGGGGACTGAAGCTTTCTTT	CAWSVGGALGTEAFF
TRBD1	TRBV30	TRBJ1-1	TGTGCCTGGTGGGGGGCAGGGGGCTTTCGTGCTTTCTTT	CAWWGAGGFRAFF
TRBD2	TRBV7-6	TRBJ2-7	TGTGCCAGCAGCCAGATAGCGGGATCCTACGAGCAGTACTTC	CASSQIAGSYEQYF
TRBD2	TRBV6-1	TRBJ2-7	TGTGCCAGCAGTGAAGGGCGGACTAGCGGGTACGAGCAGTACTTC	CASSEGRTSGYEQYF
TRBD1	TRBV5-1	TRBJ1-2	TGCGCCAGCAGCCTGACCGGGACAGACTATGGCTACACCTTC	CASSLTGTDYGYTF
-	TRBV30	TRBJ1-4	TGTGCCTGGAGTGCCGGGGGATCAGGTGAAAAACTGTTTTTT	CAWSAGGSGEKLFF
-	TRBV7-9	TRBJ1-4	TGTGCCAGCAGCTTAGCAGGAGGACCCGCAACTAATGAAAAACTGTTTTTT	CASSLAGGPATNEKLFF
-	TRBV20-1	TRBJ2-7	TGCAGTGCTAGAATAGTATACGAGCAGTACTTC	CSARIVYEQYF
-	TRBV27	TRBJ2-5	TGTGCCAGCAGTTCACTAGAATCTCAAGAGACCCAGTACTTC	CASSSLESQETQYF
-	TRBV10-2	TRBJ2-2	TGCGCCTCCTCTCGGGGCGGGGCGAACACCGGGGAGCTGTTTTTT	CASSRGGANTGELFF
TRBD1	TRBV27	TRBJ1-2	TGTGCCAGCAAGGGAATCAGGGGGAGTTATGGCTACACCTTC	CASKGIRGSYGYTF
-	TRBV6-6	TRBJ1-5	TGTGCCAGCACCAACGGGGTAGGGCAGCCCCAGCATTTT	CASTNGVGQPQHF
-	TRBV7-9	TRBJ1-2	TGTGCCAGCACCTTACGACCTAGACGGGAAGGCTACACCTTC	CASTLRPRREGYTF
TRBD1	TRBV28	TRBJ1-5	TGTGCCAGCAGTTCCAGGACAGGGGGCGGCAATCAGCCCCAGCATTTT	CASSSRTGGGNQPQHF
TRBD1	TRBV6-1	TRBJ1-2	TGTGCCAGCAGACCGTCGGGACAGCTCTATGGCTACACCTTC	CASRPSGQLYGYTF
-	TRBV4-1	TRBJ2-7	TGCGCCAGCAGCCAAGAGGGGCTTACCGAGCAGTACTTC	CASSQEGLTEQYF
TRBD2	TRBV29-1	TRBJ2-1	TGCAGCGTTGAAGGTGAACTAGCGGTAAACCGCAATGAGCAGTTCTTC	CSVEGELAVNRNEQFF
TRBD2	TRBV9	TRBJ2-2	TGTGCCAGCAGCAGGGGACTAGCGGCCTTTCGTGTCAGCACCGGGGAGCTGTTTTTT	CASSRGLAAFRVSTGELFF
-	TRBV2	TRBJ1-1	TGTGCCAGCTCCCTTGTGGCGAACACTGAAGCTTTCTTT	CASSLVANTEAFF
TRBD1	TRBV10-2	TRBJ1-1	TGCGCCAGCAGTGGGCGGCCCTTACAGGGGGGCTTGAACACTGAAGCTTTCTTT	CASSGRPLQGGLNTEAFF
-	TRBV20-1	TRBJ1-1	TGCAGTGCCGGAGGGATCACTGAAGCTTTCTTT	CSAGGITEAFF
-	TRBV30	TRBJ2-1	TGTGCCTGGGACAGGAGCTCCTACAATGAGCAGTTCTTC	CAWDRSSYNEQFF
-	TRBV19	TRBJ1-1	TGTGCCAGTAGTGCCGCGGGGGGCACTGAAGCTTTCTTT	CASSAAGGTEAFF
TRBD1	TRBV6-1	TRBJ2-7	TGTGCCAGCAGTGTGAGAGGACAGGGGGCTCCCCACGAGCAGTACTTC	CASSVRGQGAPHEQYF
TRBD1	TRBV5-1	TRBJ2-7	TGCGCCAGCCGCCGGACAGGCGATCCTTACGAGCAGTACTTC	CASRRTGDPYEQYF
TRBD1	TRBV5-6	TRBJ2-5	TGTGCCAGCAGCGGTTCGGGACAGCCCCAAGAGACCCAGTACTTC	CASSGSGQPQETQYF
-	TRBV27	TRBJ2-7	TGTGCCAGCAGCCTTGACACCCATCTGGACGAGCAGTACTTC	CASSLDTHLDEQYF
TRBD2	TRBV5-6	TRBJ2-1	TGTGCCAGCAGCCTAGGGACTAGCGGGTGGACCAGGAATGAGCAGTTCTTC	CASSLGTSGWTRNEQFF
-	TRBV11-2	TRBJ1-2	TGTGCCAGCAGCCGAGCGGGGTCGGGTGGCTACACCTTC	CASSRAGSGGYTF
TRBD2	TRBV11-2	TRBJ2-1	TGTGCCAGCAGGCTCGGACTAGCGGGAGTCAATGAGCAGTTCTTC	CASRLGLAGVNEQFF
TRBD2	TRBV29-1	TRBJ2-7	TGCAGCGTCTCCGGACTAGCGATATACGAGCAGTACTTC	CSVSGLAIYEQYF
TRBD2	TRBV27	TRBJ2-7	TGTGCCAGCAGTTTAAGCGGGGGGCCCCGCTACGAGCAGTACTTC	CASSLSGGPRYEQYF
TRBD1	TRBV5-8	TRBJ1-6	TGTGCCAGCAGCTTGGGGGACAGAAATAATTCACCCCTCCACTTT	CASSLGDRNNSPLHF
-	TRBV7-3	TRBJ2-3	TGTGCCAGCAGCCCTTTTGGACAGCGCTCTAGCACAGATACGCAGTATTTT	CASSPFGQRSSTDTQYF
-	TRBV15	TRBJ2-7	TGTGCCACCAGCCCGGAACAGTACTACGAGCAGTACTTC	CATSPEQYYEQYF
-	TRBV18	TRBJ1-1	TGTGCCAGCTCACCTCCCCCCGGTAGCACTGAAGCTTTCTTT	CASSPPPGSTEAFF
-	TRBV12-5	TRBJ2-1	TGTGCTAGTTCCCCCGGCTACAATGAGCAGTTCTTC	CASSPGYNEQFF
-	TRBV15	TRBJ2-1	TGTGCCACCAGCAGGGGGGACTTTCCCCTGGGGGGCAATGAGCAGTTCTTC	CATSRGDFPLGGNEQFF
-	TRBV5-4	TRBJ2-1	TGTGCCAGCAGCCGGGGAGCAGTCGATGAGCAGTTCTTC	CASSRGAVDEQFF
TRBD1	TRBV30	TRBJ1-2	TGTGCCTGGAGTGTACGGGACAGGGGGGGCTACACCTTC	CAWSVRDRGGYTF
-	TRBV7-8	TRBJ1-2	TGTGCCAGCAGCTCAGATGGACAGCACTATGGCTACACCTTC	CASSSDGQHYGYTF
-	TRBV19	TRBJ1-5	TGTGCCAGCCGACAGGTCGAGAATCAGCCCCAGCATTTT	CASRQVENQPQHF
-	TRBV7-5	TRBJ1-5	TGTGCCAGAAGCCGAAAGCCGGGACAGGGGGAGGGCAATCAGCCCCAGCATTTT	CARSRKPGQGEGNQPQHF
TRBD1	TRBV30	TRBJ2-7	TGTGCCTGGAGTTCCGAGGAGAGACAGGGAAACGAGCAGTACTTC	CAWSSEERQGNEQYF
-	TRBV5-1	TRBJ2-3	TGCGCCAGCAGCTTGGGAGGAAGCACAGATACGCAGTATTTT	CASSLGGSTDTQYF
TRBD2	TRBV7-9	TRBJ2-5	TGTGCCAGCAGCTTAGAACTAGCGCAAGAGACCCAGTACTTC	CASSLELAQETQYF
TRBD2	TRBV10-1	TRBJ2-7	TGCGCCAGCAGTGATCCTAGCGGGAGGACCGACGAGCAGTACTTC	CASSDPSGRTDEQYF
TRBD1	TRBV7-9	TRBJ2-3	TGTGCCAGCAGCCCAAAAGAGTATTGGGACAGGGTGTTAGCAGATACGCAGTATTTT	CASSPKEYWDRVLADTQYF